Each of the 10 T cell receptor beta chains below was sequenced from the same sample in a study of beta chain features in type 1 diabetes. Expressed TCRB transcripts were sequenced because the isolated RNA had all been reverse transcribed beforehand. Only in-frame clones appear in the TCRdb table, and some are missing; sequencing was by immunoSEQ multiplex PCR. Altogether a few hundred thousand clones are present, 27% being singletons, with the ten largest covering roughly 4.1%. The sample consisted of central memory CD4+ T cells from blood. These receptors all come from a man younger than 40 in good health.

This clone was counted between two and nine times. CDR3 sequence: CASSQGAGGSYNEQFF. The CDR3 DNA reads TGTGCCAGCAGCCAAGGAGCGGGGGGTTCCTACAATGAGCAGTTCTTC. The V gene is TRBV4-2, the J gene TRBJ2-1; 9 bases align to TRBD2. The CDR3 contains 16 residues. Germline V gene sequence: CDR1 LGHNA, CDR2 YNFKEQ. J lost 1 base, V lost 1 base, and 2 bases had no gene match.

There are a few counts of this clone. This rearrangement joins TRBV30 to TRBJ1-5; perhaps TRBD1 as D (6 bases). CDR1 GTSNPN and CDR2 SVGIG come from the germline V gene (reference sequence). The CDR3 length is 13 residues. V lost 1 base, J lost 2 bases, and 6 bases lay in between. The CDR3 coding sequence is TGTGCCTGGAGTGGGGGGCGCAATCAGCCCCAGCATTTT. As protein: CAWSGGRNQPQHF.

With respect to this clone: This may arise from a read error, as a much more abundant clone is one base away. This chain links TRBV7-2 with TRBJ2-2; D gene uncertain. Germline V gives CDR1 SGHTA, CDR2 FQGNSA. This CDR3 contains 13 residues. Between the trimmed V and J ends, which lost 0 bases and 3 bases, there was a span of 2 bases. CDR3 amino acids: CASSLADTGELFF. The DNA of the CDR3 is TGTGCCAGCAGCTTAGCCGACACCGGGGAGCTGTTTTTT.

The V gene is TRBV30, the J gene TRBJ1-2; TRBD1 might be the D (6 bases). Germline V CDR1 and CDR2: GTSNPN, SVGIG (reference sequence). V shed 5 bases and J shed 7 bases, with 20 bases lying between them. This CDR3 is 14 amino acids long. CDR3 amino acids: CAWSPGHLPTGYTF. The DNA for the CDR3 is TGTGCCTGGTCCCCGGGACACCTACCCACTGGCTACACCTTC.

There are a few counts of this clone. The V and J genes are TRBV28 and TRBJ1-2, with a weak D call TRBD1 (6 bases). This CDR3 contains 14 residues. Germline V gene sequence: CDR1 MDHEN, CDR2 SYDVKM. Trimming removed 5 bases at V and 5 bases at J, with 15 bases between. CDR3 amino acids: CASSGGQLPYGYTF. DNA for the CDR3: TGTGCCAGCAGTGGGGGGCAGTTGCCTTATGGCTACACCTTC.

The CDR3 region has the DNA TGCGCCAGCAGCCAAGGTACAGGGAAAGCCTACGAGCAGTACTTC. Its translation is CASSQGTGKAYEQYF. This chain uses TRBV4-1 with TRBJ2-7; possibly TRBD1 for D (6 bases). Trimming took 1 base from V and 2 from J, leaving 12 bases between them. The V gene's germline CDR1 is MGHRA and CDR2 YSYEKL. The CDR3 spans 15 residues.

The chain carries TRBV7-2 and TRBJ2-1; tentatively, D is TRBD1 (5 bases). This CDR3 is built from 15 residues. The germline CDR1 and CDR2 sequences are SGHTA and FQGNSA. The V gene lost 0 bases and the J gene lost 9 bases, with 15 bases spanning the gap. CDR3: CASSLAPGILGEQFF. The CDR3 nucleotides read TGTGCCAGCAGCTTAGCGCCAGGGATTCTGGGTGAGCAGTTCTTC.

This clone appeared a single time. V and J are TRBV29-1 and TRBJ1-2; D gene uncertain. The CDR3 covers 14 residues. CDR1 is SQVTM and CDR2 is ANQGSEA in the germline V gene. V lost 4 bases, J lost 0 bases, and 12 bases lay in between. CDR3 coding DNA: TGCAGCGTTGTAAGCGGCAGTACTAACTATGGCTACACCTTC. It is translated as CSVVSGSTNYGYTF.

This chain uses TRBV5-1 with TRBJ2-1, with 12 bases fitting TRBD1. This CDR3 is 16 amino acids long. J gave up 6 bases and V 4 bases, and 8 bases lay outside the gene matches. Germline lookup yields CDR1 SGHRS and CDR2 YFSETQ. CDR3 sequence (DNA): TGCGCCAGCAGCCCGCTGGGACAGGGGGCGCTCAATGAGCAGTTCTTC. It yields the protein CASSPLGQGALNEQFF.

Only one count was recorded for this clone. Other DNA variants within this sample encode the same CDR3. The chain links TRBV6-5 to TRBJ1-1, with no clear D. Germline CDR1 and CDR2: MNHEY and SVGAGI. This CDR3 is 12 amino acids long. The V end was cut by 2 bases, the J end by 2 bases, with 3 bases between. CDR3 in DNA: TGTGCCAGCAGTTACCGTAACACTGAAGCTTTCTTT. This encodes CASSYRNTEAFF.